This T cell receptor (beta chain) was obtained from a study of blood T cell repertoires in COVID-19. Study in general: COVID-19 samples collected from the United States, Italy and Spain covered acute and convalescent phases. In each case, the material was cDNA or gDNA derived from T cells, B-cell-depleted T cells, or PBMCs.

The V and J ends lost 1 base and 4 bases respectively, with 14 bases between them. The CDR3 is 15 residues long. Germline CDR1 reads SGHKS; CDR2 reads YYEKEE (reference sequence). Original analysis: Researchers report that nucleated cell counts were estimated from reference gene primer amplification. Repertoires were generated with immunoSEQ multiplex PCR, while TCRdb's copy carries only in-frame clones and drops some. Clone size and the V and J calls come from that table; the DNA yielded D and trimming. The table records about 130,000 clones, roughly 80% of them present only once. This sequence originates from an elderly woman with acute or convalescent COVID-19. The rearrangement links TRBV5-5 to TRBJ1-2; possible D gene TRBD1, 5 bases. The sequenced sample was peripheral blood. The CDR3 bases are TGTGCCAGCAGCTTGCGACAGTTAATTCTCTATGGCTACACCTTC. This encodes CASSLRQLILYGYTF.